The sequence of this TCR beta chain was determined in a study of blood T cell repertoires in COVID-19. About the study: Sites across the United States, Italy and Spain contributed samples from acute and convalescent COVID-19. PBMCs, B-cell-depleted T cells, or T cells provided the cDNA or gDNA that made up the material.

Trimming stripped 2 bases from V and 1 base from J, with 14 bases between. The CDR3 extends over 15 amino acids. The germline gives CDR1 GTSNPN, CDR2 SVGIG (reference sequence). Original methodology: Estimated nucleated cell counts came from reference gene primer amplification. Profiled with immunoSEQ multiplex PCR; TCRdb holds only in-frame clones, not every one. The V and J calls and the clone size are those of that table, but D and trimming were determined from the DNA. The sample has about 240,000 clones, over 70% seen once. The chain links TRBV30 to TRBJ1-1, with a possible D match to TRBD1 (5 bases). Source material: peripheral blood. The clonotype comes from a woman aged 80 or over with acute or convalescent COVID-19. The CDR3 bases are TGTGCCTGGAGTAGCTTTTATAGGGGGAACACTGAAGCTTTCTTT. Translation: CAWSSFYRGNTEAFF. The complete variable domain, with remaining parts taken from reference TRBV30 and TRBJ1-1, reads SQTIHQWPATLVQPVGSPLSLECTVEGTSNPNLYWYRQAAGRGLQLLFYSVGIGQISSEVPQNLSASRPQDRQFILSSKKLLLSDSGFYLCAWSSFYRGNTEAFFGQGTRLTVV.